The 17 T cell receptor beta chains below were found in one sample sequenced in a study of human T cells and chemical hapten exposure. Noted time point: pre-sensitization, week 0. Treatment denoted: therapeutic diphenylcyclopropenone sensitization with weekly scalp DPC. TCRdb redid the calling of the RACE reads with MiXCR, one entry per CDR3 protein. The sample carries tens of thousands of distinct CDR3 sequences, roughly 12% recorded once. The sample was whole blood, taken in connection with sensitization to the hapten diphenylcyclopropenone (DPC). The receptors shown here come from a woman in her 30s with alopecia areata. Some clones in this sample may be carry-over from other donors' samples.

This clonotype occurred many times. CDR3 sequence (DNA): TGTGCCAGCAGCTTACTAGCGGGAGACACAGATACGCAGTATTTT. As protein: CASSLLAGDTDTQYF. The V and J genes are TRBV7-9 and TRBJ2-3; 10 bases are shared with TRBD2. V was clipped by 2 bases and J by 2 bases; unmatched bases: 1. The CDR3 has 15 amino acids. Germline V gives CDR1 SEHNR, CDR2 FQNEAQ (reference sequence).

The V call is TRBV20-1, the J call TRBJ1-6; D ambiguous. Trimming stripped 0 bases from V and 7 bases from J, with 13 bases between. This CDR3 comprises 15 residues. The germline gives CDR1 DFQATT, CDR2 SNEGSKA (reference sequence). The CDR3 DNA follows: TGCAGTGCTAGAGATGGCGGGGAACCAAATTCACCCCTCCACTTT. Translating it yields CSARDGGEPNSPLHF.

This clonotype showed up many times. The V gene is TRBV28, the J gene TRBJ2-4; D ambiguous. With 4 bases removed from V and 7 bases from J, the gap between germline ends came to 14 bases. Per the germline V gene, CDR1 is MDHEN and CDR2 is SYDVKM. This CDR3 region has 14 residues. The chain's CDR3 is CASSSPPSFNIQYF. In nucleotides, the CDR3 is TGTGCCAGCAGTTCCCCCCCGAGCTTTAACATTCAGTACTTC.

This clonotype showed up many times. The gene calls are TRBV6-5 and TRBJ1-1, with 9 positions matching TRBD1. CDR3 size: 15 residues. The V segment lost 0 bases and the J segment 5 bases; nucleotides outside the gene matches: 4. The germline V gene has CDR1 MNHEY and CDR2 SVGAGI. CDR3 sequence: CASSYSGQGRTEAFF. DNA of the CDR3: TGTGCCAGCAGTTACTCCGGACAGGGGAGGACTGAAGCTTTCTTT.

This clonotype was counted at least ten times. This sequence joins TRBV24-1 and TRBJ2-1, with TRBD2 matching 9 bases. The CDR3 is made up of 15 amino acids. Germline CDR1 KGHDR, CDR2 SFDVKD. V trimming: 2 bases; J trimming: 4 bases; junction bases outside the gene matches: 2. In DNA form, the CDR3 reads TGTGCCACCAGTGATTCTAGCGGGGTTTACAATGAGCAGTTCTTC. Its protein is CATSDSSGVYNEQFF.

This clonotype was seen at least ten times. The CDR3 reads CASSPAGTSGRGTDTQYF. The CDR3 DNA sequence: TGTGCCAGCAGTCCGGCGGGGACTAGCGGGAGGGGCACAGATACGCAGTATTTT. The chain is built from TRBV6-6 and TRBJ2-3, with 16 bases lining up with TRBD2. This CDR3 has 18 residues. After removal of 5 bases from V and 1 base from J, the junction contained 6 bases not matched to a gene. Germline V gives CDR1 MNHNY, CDR2 SVGAGI (reference sequence).

This clonotype was found many times. The CDR3 loop is CASSPFLTGDNGYTF. CDR3 nucleotide sequence: TGTGCCAGCAGCCCATTCCTTACAGGTGACAATGGCTACACCTTC. The V call is TRBV7-2, the J call TRBJ1-2; tentative D call: TRBD1 (5 bases). The CDR3 has 15 amino acids. Trimming cost V 5 bases and J 6 bases, with 19 bases left between them. Per the germline V gene, CDR1 is SGHTA and CDR2 is FQGNSA.

This clonotype is classed as medium-sized. The chain carries TRBV28 and TRBJ2-7; D gene unclear. V was shortened by 5 bases and J by 7 bases, with 12 bases between the two germline ends. CDR1 and CDR2 from the germline V gene are MDHEN and SYDVKM. The CDR3 is made up of 12 amino acids. The CDR3 protein is CASSGARSEQYF. The CDR3 coding sequence is TGTGCCAGCAGTGGAGCTAGGAGTGAGCAGTACTTC.

The chain uses TRBV7-2 and TRBJ2-7, with D possibly TRBD2 on 6 matching bases. CDR1 and CDR2 from the germline V gene are SGHTA and FQGNSA. The CDR3 loop spans 14 amino acids. Trimming removed 5 bases from V and 2 bases from J, with 13 bases in between. DNA for the CDR3: TGTGCCAGCAGCGCGGGACTTAGGCCCTACGAGCAGTACTTC. This encodes CASSAGLRPYEQYF.

This clonotype turned up a few times. The chain uses TRBV5-1 and TRBJ2-3; D not resolved. Between the trimmed V and J ends, which lost 0 bases and 0 bases, there was a span of 2 bases. The CDR3 sequence is 13 residues long. Germline V gene lookup returns CDR1 SGHRS and CDR2 YFSETQ. The chain's CDR3 is CASSLESTDTQYF. DNA for the CDR3: TGCGCCAGCAGCTTGGAAAGCACAGATACGCAGTATTTT.

The chain uses TRBV2 and TRBJ2-5; 9 nucleotides line up with TRBD1. CDR3 length: 17 residues. With V trimmed by 2 bases and J by 2 bases, 9 bases remained unmatched. The germline V gene encodes CDR1 SNHLY and CDR2 FYNNEI. The CDR3, as DNA: TGTGCCAGCAGTGAATTTCAGGCCGGGACAGGGCAAGAGACCCAGTACTTC. It codes for CASSEFQAGTGQETQYF.

This clonotype was counted only a few times. The chain carries TRBV5-1 and TRBJ1-1; D not resolved. The CDR3 consists of 14 residues. Trimming pared 5 bases from V and 4 bases from J, leaving 15 bases between. The germline gives CDR1 SGHRS, CDR2 YFSETQ. CDR3 sequence (DNA): TGCGCCAGCAGTAGCAAGGGAAGAGTCACTGAAGCTTTCTTT. Its protein is CASSSKGRVTEAFF.

This clonotype has a handful of counts. J is TRBJ2-1 and V is TRBV12-3 or TRBV12-4; TRBD1 is a possible D gene (6 bases). V lost 6 bases to trimming and J lost 6 bases, with 12 bases between them. The length of the CDR3 is 13 residues. The CDR3 reads CASRKQGVNEQFF. DNA for the CDR3: TGTGCCAGCAGAAAACAGGGAGTCAATGAGCAGTTCTTC.

This clonotype appeared many times. The CDR3 coding sequence is TGTGCCAGCAGCTTAAGGGACCCGAGCCAAGAGACCCAGTACTTC. Protein: CASSLRDPSQETQYF. The genes are TRBV11-2 and TRBJ2-5; the D call may be TRBD1 or TRBD2 (5 bases each). Per the germline V gene, CDR1 is SGHAT and CDR2 is FQNNGV. The CDR3 spans 15 residues. The ends were cut back, 2 bases at V and 1 base at J, with 11 bases in the middle.

This clonotype appeared a few times. The V and J genes are TRBV20-1 and TRBJ2-1, with TRBD1 matching 7 bases. CDR3 size: 15 residues. V dropped 0 bases and J dropped 1; count of bases not matched to a gene: 3. Germline CDR1 reads DFQATT; CDR2 reads SNEGSKA (reference sequence). CDR3 nucleotide sequence: TGCAGTGCTAGAGAACGGGACAGATCCTACAATGAGCAGTTCTTC. Translated: CSARERDRSYNEQFF.

This clonotype came up many times. The rearrangement links TRBV7-8 to TRBJ2-7; TRBD1 agrees at 11 bases. In germline, CDR1 is SGHVS, CDR2 FQNEAQ. Losses at the gene ends were 2 bases for V and 0 bases for J; bases not matched to a gene: 3. The CDR3 runs to 16 residues. DNA for the CDR3: TGTGCCAGCAGCTTATTAGGGACAGGGGGCTCCTACGAGCAGTACTTC. The encoded protein is CASSLLGTGGSYEQYF.

The rearrangement joins TRBV5-4 to TRBJ2-3; possible D gene TRBD2, 6 bases. Trimming cost V 4 bases and J 2 bases, with 11 bases left between them. Germline lookup yields CDR1 SGHNT and CDR2 YYREEE (reference sequence). The CDR3 has 14 residues. The DNA of the CDR3 is TGTGCCAGCAGCCGTAGCGGAACCACAGATACGCAGTATTTT. Residues: CASSRSGTTDTQYF.